Below, 8 T cell receptor beta chains from the same sample are listed, as sequenced in a study of identical twins. TCRdb reprocessed the 5' RACE reads via MiXCR and lists one record per CDR3 protein. The sample lists about 340,000 distinct CDR3 sequences, around 9% occurring once. Sequenced sample: naive T cells sorted from blood. These receptors all come from a woman in her forties or fifties in good health.

This clonotype was seen a few times. CDR3 protein: CASSLNSGGEQQFF. CDR3 nucleotides: TGTGCCAGCAGCCTGAACAGTGGGGGGGAACAGCAGTTCTTC. This chain links TRBV3-1 with TRBJ2-1, with 7 bases fitting TRBD2. The J segment lost 11 bases and the V segment lost 4 bases, leaving 11 bases of the junction unmatched. This CDR3 has 14 amino acids. In germline, CDR1 is LGHDT, CDR2 YNNKEL (reference sequence).

The chain joins TRBV15 to TRBJ2-3; 7 nucleotides line up with TRBD2. Per the germline V gene, CDR1 is LNHNV and CDR2 is YYDKDF (reference sequence). This CDR3 region has 12 residues. V lost 3 bases to trimming and J lost 6 bases; unmatched junction nucleotides: 0. CDR3 bases: TGTGCCACCAGCAGGGGAGGGGATACGCAGTATTTT. Translating gives CATSRGGDTQYF.

The chain employs TRBV12-3 or TRBV12-4 and TRBJ2-1, with D uncertain. The CDR3 has 12 amino acids. Trimming took 2 bases from V and 6 from J, leaving 5 bases between them. CDR3 DNA: TGTGCCAGCAGTTTACCGGTCAATGAGCAGTTCTTC. Protein sequence: CASSLPVNEQFF.

V and J are TRBV6-5 and TRBJ2-7; maybe TRBD2 (6 bases). The CDR3 contains 13 residues. V lost 6 bases to trimming and J lost 2 bases, with 11 bases between them. Germline V lookup: CDR1 MNHEY, CDR2 SVGAGI. CDR3 protein: CASRRGTTYEQYF. The CDR3 coding sequence is TGTGCCAGCAGACGCGGGACGACCTACGAGCAGTACTTC.

The gene calls are TRBV20-1 and TRBJ1-1; 11 positions agree with TRBD1. Germline trimming cut 5 bases from V and 0 bases from J; bases unmatched to any gene: 5. Germline V lookup: CDR1 DFQATT, CDR2 SNEGSKA (reference sequence). CDR3 length: 15 amino acids. CDR3 in amino acids: CSASRTGGMNTEAFF. The CDR3 region has the DNA TGCAGTGCTTCCCGGACAGGGGGCATGAACACTGAAGCTTTCTTT.

The CDR3 sequence is CASSMRLDGATQYF. The CDR3 coding sequence is TGCGCCAGCAGCATGCGACTAGACGGGGCGACCCAGTACTTC. This chain uses TRBV5-1 with TRBJ2-5; a possible D gene is TRBD2 (6 bases). V was trimmed by 4 bases and J by 7 bases, leaving 17 bases between them. This CDR3 has 14 residues. Germline lookup yields CDR1 SGHRS and CDR2 YFSETQ.

The chain links TRBV4-1 to TRBJ1-1; D is unresolved. The CDR3 is 15 residues long. In germline, CDR1 is MGHRA, CDR2 YSYEKL. Between the trimmed V and J ends, which lost 1 base and 5 bases, there was a span of 14 bases. CDR3 region: CASSQGVRTRTEAFF. In nucleotides, the CDR3 is TGCGCCAGCAGCCAAGGGGTCAGAACGAGGACTGAAGCTTTCTTT.

The table lists this clonotype with a few counts. The chain carries TRBV20-1 and TRBJ2-5; D is possibly TRBD1 (5 bases). CDR3 size: 12 residues. Germline values: CDR1 DFQATT, CDR2 SNEGSKA (reference sequence). The germline V and J ends were trimmed by 5 bases and 2 bases, with 9 bases remaining between them. As DNA, the CDR3 is TGCAGTGCTGGACACCTTCAAGAGACCCAGTACTTC. This codes for CSAGHLQETQYF.